A selection of T cell receptor beta chains follows, all from one sample in a study of blood T cells in healthy people across ages. One entry per CDR3 protein results from TCRdb running MiXCR on the 5' RACE reads. The sample consists of roughly 1.6 million distinct CDR3 sequences, about 31% of them appearing once. The material sequenced was blood. The source is a young woman in good health. Each CDR3 is given without its conserved first and last residue. Each record gives: clone size, V gene, CDR3 protein. A row's size may be missing; if present it is once, few, many or a size class.

. TRBV27 ASRRGAGDSYEQY
. TRBV7-9 ASSPTGEKVT
. TRBV7-3 ASSSSPGLAGPVSYNEQF
. TRBV7-9 ASSHLQGQGFEKLF
. TRBV9 ASSPGLVEADTQY
. TRBV7-8 ASSAPTSGGYNEQF
. TRBV28 ASSLPTNEQF
once TRBV6-1 ASSDKTRTGGTEQY
. TRBV6-2/TRBV6-3 ASSFGFRGIGALQETQY
. TRBV20-1 SAPWRTDTQY
few TRBV20-1 SANPGSVTEAF
. TRBV9 ASSVTGDGSYEQY
once TRBV18 ASSPRLSGANVRT
. TRBV6-6 ASSPQTGRGTEAF
. TRBV7-9 ASSLELGFGAQY
many TRBV11-2 ASSPLSGSSYNEQF